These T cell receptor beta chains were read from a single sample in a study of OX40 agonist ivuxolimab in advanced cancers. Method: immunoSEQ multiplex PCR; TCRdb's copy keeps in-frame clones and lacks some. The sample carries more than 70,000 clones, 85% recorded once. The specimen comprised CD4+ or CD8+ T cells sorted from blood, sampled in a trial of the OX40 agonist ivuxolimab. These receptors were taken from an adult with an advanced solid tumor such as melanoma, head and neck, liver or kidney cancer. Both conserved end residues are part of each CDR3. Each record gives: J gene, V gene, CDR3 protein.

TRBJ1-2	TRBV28	CASSLPSTTVSGGYTF
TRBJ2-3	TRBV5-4	CASTVGGMSTDTQYF
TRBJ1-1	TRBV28	CASSPGGYGNTEAFF
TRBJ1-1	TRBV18	CASSPRQEDEAFF
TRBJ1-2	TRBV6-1	CASSDVGGYGYTF
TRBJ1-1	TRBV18	CASSSRLNIRAQDMNTEAFF
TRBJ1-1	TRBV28	CASSLRDTEAFF
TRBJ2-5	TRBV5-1	CASSRSGKETQYF
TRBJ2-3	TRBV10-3	CAISSTGTTSTDTQYF
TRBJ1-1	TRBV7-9	CASSLVVNKRLDTEAFF
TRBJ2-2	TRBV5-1	CASSPTPDRGRTGELFF
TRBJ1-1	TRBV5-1	CASCTRPNTEAFF
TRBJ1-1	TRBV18	CASSPGAAEAFF
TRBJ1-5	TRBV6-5	CASSYSGGNNQPQHF
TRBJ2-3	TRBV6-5	CASSRGLADTQYF
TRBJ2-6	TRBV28	CASSSSRSGANVLTF
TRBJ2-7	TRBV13	CASSLMRALNEQYF
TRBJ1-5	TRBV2	CASSGIGQQVKGNQPQHF
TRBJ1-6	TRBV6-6	CASSYGNNSPLHF
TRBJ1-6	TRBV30	CAWSVRAGDSPLHF
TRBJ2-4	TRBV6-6	CASSYSKLAGSIQYF
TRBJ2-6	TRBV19	CASSGGHLGSGANVLTF
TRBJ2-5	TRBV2	CASRVSGAGRQETQYF
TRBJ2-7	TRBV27	CASSSPGLGDEQYF
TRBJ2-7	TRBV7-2	CASSLALERIYEQYF
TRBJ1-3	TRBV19	CASSMGTGGSGNTIYF
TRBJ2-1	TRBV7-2	CASSSSPQSYNEQFF
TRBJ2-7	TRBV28	CASSLPRGAVYEQYF
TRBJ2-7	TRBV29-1	CSVEGLAGNEQYF
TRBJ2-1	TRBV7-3	CASNHGGAVDDEQFF
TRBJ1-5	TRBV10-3	CAISDRNQPQHF
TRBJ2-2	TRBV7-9	CASSSRLAGELFF